This entry describes one T cell receptor beta chain. Antigen unknown. Germline CDR1 LGHDT, CDR2 YNNKEL (reference sequence). Trimming took 2 bases from V and 5 from J, leaving 21 bases between them. The CDR3 consists of 17 residues. These data belong to a study of T cell responses to AZD1222 COVID-19 vaccine. On the study more broadly: Recipients boosted at about 4 weeks or about 12 weeks are pooled.

Sequenced by immunoSEQ multiplex PCR; TCRdb stores in-frame clones only, minus some. Altogether about 140,000 clones are present, 80% to 95% being singletons, with the ten largest covering about 4.8%. Whole-study results and caveats: Close to half of all spike-specific TCRs reportedly target regions of the variants that are unmutated. Only 6 or 7 individuals given AZD1222 were seropositive at baseline. Donors were largely white British and mainly female; clonal diversity was possibly underestimated.

The chain joins TRBV3-1 (or the pseudogene TRBV3-2) to TRBJ2-5, with a possible D match to TRBD2 (5 bases). This TCR derives from an adult in good health. The material was peripheral blood, obtained on day 0 of AZD1222 vaccination. For the CDR3, the DNA is TGTGCCAGCAGCCAAAGGCTCCGTGCTAGCAGTTGGGAGACCCAGTACTTC. It is translated as CASSQRLRASSWETQYF.